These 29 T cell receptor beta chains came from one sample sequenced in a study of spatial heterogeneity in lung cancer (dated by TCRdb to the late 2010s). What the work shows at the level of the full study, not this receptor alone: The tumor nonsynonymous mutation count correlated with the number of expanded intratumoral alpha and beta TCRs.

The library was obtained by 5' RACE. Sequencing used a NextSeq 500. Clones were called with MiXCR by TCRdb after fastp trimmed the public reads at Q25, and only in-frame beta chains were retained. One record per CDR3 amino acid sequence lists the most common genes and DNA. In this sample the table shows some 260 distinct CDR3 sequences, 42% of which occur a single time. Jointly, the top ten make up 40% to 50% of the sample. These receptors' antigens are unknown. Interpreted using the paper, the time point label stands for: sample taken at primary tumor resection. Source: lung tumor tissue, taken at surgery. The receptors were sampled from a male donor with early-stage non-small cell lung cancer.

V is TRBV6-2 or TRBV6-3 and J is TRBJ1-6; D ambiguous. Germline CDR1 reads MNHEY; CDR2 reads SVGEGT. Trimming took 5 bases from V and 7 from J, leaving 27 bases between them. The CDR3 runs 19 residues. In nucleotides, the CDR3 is TGTGCCAGCAGTAAACTCCCTCGAAGACACCTCGCGAGAAATTCACCCCTCCACTTT. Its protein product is CASSKLPRRHLARNSPLHF.

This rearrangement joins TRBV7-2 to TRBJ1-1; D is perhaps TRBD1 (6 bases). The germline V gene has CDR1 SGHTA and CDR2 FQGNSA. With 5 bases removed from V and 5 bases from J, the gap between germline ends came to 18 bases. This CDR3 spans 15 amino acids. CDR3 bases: TGTGCCAGCAGCCCCCCGGGAGGGGGTTGGACTGAAGCTTTCTTT. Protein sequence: CASSPPGGGWTEAFF.

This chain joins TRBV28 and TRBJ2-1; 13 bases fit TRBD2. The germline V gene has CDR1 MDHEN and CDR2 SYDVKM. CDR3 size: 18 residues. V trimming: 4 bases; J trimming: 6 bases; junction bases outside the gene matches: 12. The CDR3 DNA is TGTGCCAGCAGTTCCCCTAGACTAGCGGGAGGCCTAGGCAATGAGCAGTTCTTC. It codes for CASSSPRLAGGLGNEQFF.

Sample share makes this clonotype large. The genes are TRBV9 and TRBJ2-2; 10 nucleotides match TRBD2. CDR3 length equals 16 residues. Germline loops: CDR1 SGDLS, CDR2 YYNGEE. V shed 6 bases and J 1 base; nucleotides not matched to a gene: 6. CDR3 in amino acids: CASTPSSGRNTGELFF. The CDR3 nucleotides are TGTGCCAGCACCCCTTCTAGCGGGAGGAACACCGGGGAGCTGTTTTTT.

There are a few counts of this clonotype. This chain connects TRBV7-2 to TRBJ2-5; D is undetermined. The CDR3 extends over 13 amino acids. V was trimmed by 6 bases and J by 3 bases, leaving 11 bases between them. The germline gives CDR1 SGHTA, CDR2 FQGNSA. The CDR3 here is CASRPRSEETQYF. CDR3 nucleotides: TGTGCCAGCAGACCACGCTCCGAAGAGACCCAGTACTTC. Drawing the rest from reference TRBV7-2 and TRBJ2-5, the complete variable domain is GAGVSQSPSNKVTEKGKDVELRCDPISGHTALYWYRQSLGQGLEFLIYFQGNSAPDKSGLPSDRFSAERTGGSVSTLTIQRTQQEDSAVYLCASRPRSEETQYFGPGTRLLVL.

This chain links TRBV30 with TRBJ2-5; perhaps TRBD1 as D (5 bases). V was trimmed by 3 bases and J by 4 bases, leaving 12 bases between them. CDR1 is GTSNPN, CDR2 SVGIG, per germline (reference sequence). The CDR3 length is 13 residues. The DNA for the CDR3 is TGTGCCTGGAGAGATCTGGGGCCAGAGACCCAGTACTTC. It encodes CAWRDLGPETQYF.

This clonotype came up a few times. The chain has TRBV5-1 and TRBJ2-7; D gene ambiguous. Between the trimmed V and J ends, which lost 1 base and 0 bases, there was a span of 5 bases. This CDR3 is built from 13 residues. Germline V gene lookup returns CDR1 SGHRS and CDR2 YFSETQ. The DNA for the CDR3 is TGCGCCAGCAGCTTGACGAGCTCCTACGAGCAGTACTTC. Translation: CASSLTSSYEQYF.

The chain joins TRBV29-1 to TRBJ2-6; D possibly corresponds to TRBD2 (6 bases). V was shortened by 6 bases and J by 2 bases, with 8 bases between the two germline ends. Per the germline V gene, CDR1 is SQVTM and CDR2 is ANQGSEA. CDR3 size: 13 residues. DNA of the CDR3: TGCAGCGTAAGGGAGGCTGGGGCCAACGTCCTGACTTTC. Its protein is CSVREAGANVLTF.

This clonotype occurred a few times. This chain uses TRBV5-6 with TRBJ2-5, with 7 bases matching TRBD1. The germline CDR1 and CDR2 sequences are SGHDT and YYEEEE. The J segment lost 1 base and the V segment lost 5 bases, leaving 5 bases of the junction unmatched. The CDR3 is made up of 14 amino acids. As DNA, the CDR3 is TGTGCCAGCAGGGACCGGACAGGCCAAGAGACCCAGTACTTC. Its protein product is CASRDRTGQETQYF.

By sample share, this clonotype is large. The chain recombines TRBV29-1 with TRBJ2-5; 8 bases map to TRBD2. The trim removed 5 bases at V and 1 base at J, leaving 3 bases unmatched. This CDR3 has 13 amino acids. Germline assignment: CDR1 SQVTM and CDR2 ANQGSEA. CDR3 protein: CSVTLAAQETQYF. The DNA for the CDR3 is TGCAGCGTTACACTAGCGGCCCAAGAGACCCAGTACTTC. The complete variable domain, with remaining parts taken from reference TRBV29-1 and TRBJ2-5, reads SAVISQKPSRDICQRGTSLTIQCQVDSQVTMMFWYRQQPGQSLTLIATANQGSEATYESGFVIDKFPISRPNLTFSTLTVSNMSPEDSSIYLCSVTLAAQETQYFGPGTRLLVL.

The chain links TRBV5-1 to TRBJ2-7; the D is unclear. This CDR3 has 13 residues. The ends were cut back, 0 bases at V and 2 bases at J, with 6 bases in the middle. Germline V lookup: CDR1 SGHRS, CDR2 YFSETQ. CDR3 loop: CASSLGPAYEQYF. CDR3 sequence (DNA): TGCGCCAGCAGCTTGGGACCAGCCTACGAGCAGTACTTC.

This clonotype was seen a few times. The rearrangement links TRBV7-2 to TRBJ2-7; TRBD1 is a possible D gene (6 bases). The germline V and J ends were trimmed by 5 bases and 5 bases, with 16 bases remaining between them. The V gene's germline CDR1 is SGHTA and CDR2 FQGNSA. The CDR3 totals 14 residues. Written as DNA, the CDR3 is TGTGCCAGCAGCCTGGGCCAGGGGTTCAACGAGCAGTACTTC. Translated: CASSLGQGFNEQYF. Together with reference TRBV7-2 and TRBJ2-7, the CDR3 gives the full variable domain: GAGVSQSPSNKVTEKGKDVELRCDPISGHTALYWYRQSLGQGLEFLIYFQGNSAPDKSGLPSDRFSAERTGGSVSTLTIQRTQQEDSAVYLCASSLGQGFNEQYFGPGTRLTVT.

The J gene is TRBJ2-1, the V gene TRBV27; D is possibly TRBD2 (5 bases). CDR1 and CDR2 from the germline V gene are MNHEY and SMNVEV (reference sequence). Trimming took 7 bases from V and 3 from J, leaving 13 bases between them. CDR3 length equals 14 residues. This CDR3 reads CASTGLRFYNEQFF. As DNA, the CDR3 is TGTGCCAGCACTGGACTGAGATTCTACAATGAGCAGTTCTTC.

The CDR3 nucleotides are TGTGCCAGTAGTATTTGGACAGGTAATGAGCAGTTCTTC. The encoded protein is CASSIWTGNEQFF. V usage is TRBV19 and J usage is TRBJ2-1, with 7 bases matching TRBD1. CDR3 size: 13 residues. V lost 3 bases and J lost 7; bases outside the gene matches: 3. Germline V CDR1 and CDR2: LNHDA, SQIVND (reference sequence). Full variable domain (rest looked up from reference TRBV19 and TRBJ2-1): DGGITQSPKYLFRKEGQNVTLSCEQNLNHDAMYWYRQDPGQGLRLIYYSQIVNDFQKGDIAEGYSVSREKKESFPLTVTSAQKNPTAFYLCASSIWTGNEQFFGPGTRLTVL.

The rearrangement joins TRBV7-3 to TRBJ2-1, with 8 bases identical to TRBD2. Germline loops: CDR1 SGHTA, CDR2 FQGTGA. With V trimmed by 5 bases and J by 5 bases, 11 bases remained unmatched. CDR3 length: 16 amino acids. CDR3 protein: CASSPYGRGIHNEQFF. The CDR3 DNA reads TGTGCCAGCAGCCCATACGGGAGGGGGATACACAATGAGCAGTTCTTC.

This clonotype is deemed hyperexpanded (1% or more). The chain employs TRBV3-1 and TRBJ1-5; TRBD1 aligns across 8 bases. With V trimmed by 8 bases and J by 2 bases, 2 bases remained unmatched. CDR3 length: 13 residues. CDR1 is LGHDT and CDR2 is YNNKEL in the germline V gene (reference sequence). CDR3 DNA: TGTGCCAGCGGACAGGGAGGCAATCAGCCCCAGCATTTT. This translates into CASGQGGNQPQHF.

The CDR3 reads CASSSYTDTQYF. CDR3 nucleotides: TGTGCCAGCAGCTCCTATACAGATACGCAGTATTTT. The chain has TRBV7-2 and TRBJ2-3; D remains ambiguous. The CDR3 covers 12 residues. Germline CDR1 is SGHTA and CDR2 is FQGNSA. Trimming removed 4 bases at V and 3 bases at J, with 5 bases between. Supplemented by reference TRBV7-2 and TRBJ2-3, the full variable domain reads GAGVSQSPSNKVTEKGKDVELRCDPISGHTALYWYRQSLGQGLEFLIYFQGNSAPDKSGLPSDRFSAERTGGSVSTLTIQRTQQEDSAVYLCASSSYTDTQYFGPGTRLTVL.

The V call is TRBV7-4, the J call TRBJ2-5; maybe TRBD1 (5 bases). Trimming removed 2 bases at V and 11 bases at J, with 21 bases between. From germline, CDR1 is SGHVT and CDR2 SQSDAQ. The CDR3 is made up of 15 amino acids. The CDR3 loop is CASSLSSVGPTAQYF. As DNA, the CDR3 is TGTGCCAGCAGCTTAAGTTCCGTGGGGCCGACGGCGCAGTACTTC.

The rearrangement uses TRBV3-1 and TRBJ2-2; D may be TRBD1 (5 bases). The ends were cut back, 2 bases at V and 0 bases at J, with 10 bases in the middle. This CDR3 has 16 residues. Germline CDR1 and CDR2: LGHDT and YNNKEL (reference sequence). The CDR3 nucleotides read TGTGCCAGCAGCCAACTCAGGACATCGAACACCGGGGAGCTGTTTTTT. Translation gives CASSQLRTSNTGELFF. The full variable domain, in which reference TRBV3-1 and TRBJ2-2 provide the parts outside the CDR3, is DTAVSQTPKYLVTQMGNDKSIKCEQNLGHDTMYWYKQDSKKFLKIMFSYNNKELIINETVPNRFSPKSPDKAHLNLHINSLELGDSAVYFCASSQLRTSNTGELFFGEGSRLTVL.

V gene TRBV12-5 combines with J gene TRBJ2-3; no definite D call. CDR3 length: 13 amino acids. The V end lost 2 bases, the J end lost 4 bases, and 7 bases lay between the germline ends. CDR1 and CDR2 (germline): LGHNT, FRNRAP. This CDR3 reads CASGLMPADTQYF. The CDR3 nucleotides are TGTGCTAGTGGTTTGATGCCGGCAGATACGCAGTATTTT.

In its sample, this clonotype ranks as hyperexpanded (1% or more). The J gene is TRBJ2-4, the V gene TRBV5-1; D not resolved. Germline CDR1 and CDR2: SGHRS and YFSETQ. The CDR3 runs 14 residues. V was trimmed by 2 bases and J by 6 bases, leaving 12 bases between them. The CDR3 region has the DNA TGCGCCAGCAGCTTTGAACAGTCCTCAAACATTCAGTACTTC. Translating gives CASSFEQSSNIQYF.

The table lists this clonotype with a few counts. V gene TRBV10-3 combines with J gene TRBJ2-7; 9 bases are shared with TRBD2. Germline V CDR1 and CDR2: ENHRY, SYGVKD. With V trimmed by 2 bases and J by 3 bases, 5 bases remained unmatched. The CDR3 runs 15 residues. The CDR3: CAISEEGTSHYEQYF. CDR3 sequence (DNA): TGTGCCATCAGTGAGGAGGGGACTAGCCACTACGAGCAGTACTTC.

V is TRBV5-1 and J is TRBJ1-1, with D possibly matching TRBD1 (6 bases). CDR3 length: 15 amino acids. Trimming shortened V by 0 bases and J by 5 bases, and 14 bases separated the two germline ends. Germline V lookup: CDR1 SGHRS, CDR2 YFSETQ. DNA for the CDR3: TGCGCCAGCAGCTTGGCCCGAGGAAGGGGGACTGAAGCTTTCTTT. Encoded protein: CASSLARGRGTEAFF.

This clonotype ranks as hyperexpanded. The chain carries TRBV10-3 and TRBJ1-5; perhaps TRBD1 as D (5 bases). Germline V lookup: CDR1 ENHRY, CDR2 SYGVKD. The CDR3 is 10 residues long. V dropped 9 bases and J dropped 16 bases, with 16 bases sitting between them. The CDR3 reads CAIPPGPLHF. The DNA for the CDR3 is TGTGCCATACCCCCGGGACCGCTTCATTTT.

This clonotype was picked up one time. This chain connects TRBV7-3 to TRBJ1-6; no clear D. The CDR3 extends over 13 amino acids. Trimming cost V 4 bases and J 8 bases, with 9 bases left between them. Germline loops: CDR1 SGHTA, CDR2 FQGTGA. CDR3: CASSSVRDSPLHF. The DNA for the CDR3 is TGTGCCAGCAGCTCGGTCAGAGATTCACCCCTCCACTTT.

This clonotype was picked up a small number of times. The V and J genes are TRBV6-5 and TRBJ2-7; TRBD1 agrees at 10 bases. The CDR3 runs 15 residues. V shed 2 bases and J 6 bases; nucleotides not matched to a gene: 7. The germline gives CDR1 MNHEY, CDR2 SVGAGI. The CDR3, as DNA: TGTGCCAGCAGTTACAGGCCGGGACAGGGGAGCGAGCAGTACTTC. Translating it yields CASSYRPGQGSEQYF.

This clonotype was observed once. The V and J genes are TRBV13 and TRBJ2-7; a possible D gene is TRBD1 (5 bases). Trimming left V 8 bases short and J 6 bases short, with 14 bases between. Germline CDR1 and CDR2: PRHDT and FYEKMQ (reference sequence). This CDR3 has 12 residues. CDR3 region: CASGQGSREQYF. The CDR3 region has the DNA TGTGCCAGCGGCCAGGGATCTCGCGAGCAGTACTTC.

This CDR3 is CASSLHATQENGDTQYF. The DNA of the CDR3 is TGCGCCAGCAGCCTCCACGCTACTCAAGAGAACGGAGATACGCAGTATTTT. The chain joins TRBV5-1 to TRBJ2-3; D gene uncertain. The germline V gene has CDR1 SGHRS and CDR2 YFSETQ. V dropped 4 bases and J dropped 5 bases, with 23 bases sitting between them. The CDR3 consists of 17 residues.

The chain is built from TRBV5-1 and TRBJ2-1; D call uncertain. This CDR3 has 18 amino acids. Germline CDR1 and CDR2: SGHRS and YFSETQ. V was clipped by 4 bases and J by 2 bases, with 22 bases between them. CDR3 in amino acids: CASSHSPGLPGPYNEQFF. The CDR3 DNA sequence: TGCGCCAGCAGCCACTCACCGGGTCTCCCAGGACCCTACAATGAGCAGTTCTTC.